Detailed here is one T cell receptor (beta chain). This entry belongs to a study of T cell responses to AZD1222 COVID-19 vaccine. Trimming at V came to 3 bases and at J to 6 bases, leaving 10 bases not matched to a gene. Germline loops: CDR1 MGHRA, CDR2 YSYEKL. This CDR3 contains 18 residues. Assay: immunoSEQ multiplex PCR; the TCRdb copy retains only in-frame clones and omits some. Of about 110,000 clones listed, about 90% are singletons. The receptor comes from an adult who received the AZD1222 COVID-19 vaccine. The chain employs TRBV4-1 and TRBJ2-1; 14 bases are shared with TRBD2. Sample: peripheral blood, taken 28 days after the second AZD1222 dose. The CDR3, as DNA: TGCGCCAGCAGCCAGAGGACTAGCGGGAGGACAACGAGCAATGAGCAGTTCTTC. Translation gives CASSQRTSGRTTSNEQFF.